Below, 10 T cell receptor beta chains from the same sample are listed, as sequenced in a study of regulatory T cells in long-lasting Graves disease. iRepertoire HTBI primers and Arm-PCR of CDR3 regions built TCR beta libraries. MiXCR was run by TCRdb on the multiplex PCR reads, yielding one entry per CDR3 protein. The sample lists a few hundred thousand distinct CDR3 sequences, 20% to 25% occurring once. Time point of the sample: persistent/refractory GD, antithyroid drugs over 5 years with positive TRAb. Construction of the TCR library relied on RNA isolated from PBMCs. Sequencing was performed on peripheral blood mononuclear cells (PBMCs), taken when the disease was refractory, from a patient treated with antithyroid drugs. These receptors were obtained from a female donor with Graves disease.

This clonotype was observed at least ten times. J is TRBJ2-5 and V is TRBV7-3, with no clear D. Germline-derived CDR1 and CDR2 are SGHTA and FQGTGA. Trimming removed 0 bases from V and 5 bases from J, with 13 bases in between. CDR3 size: 15 residues. The CDR3 protein is CASSLTARASETQYF. The CDR3, as DNA: TGTGCCAGCAGCTTAACCGCTAGGGCCAGTGAGACCCAGTACTTC. Full variable domain (remainder filled in from reference TRBV7-3 and TRBJ2-5): GAGVSQTPSNKVTEKGKYVELRCDPISGHTALYWYRQSLGQGPEFLIYFQGTGAADDSGLPNDRFFAVRPEGSVSTLKIQRTERGDSAVYLCASSLTARASETQYFGPGTRLLVL.

The genes are TRBV20-1 and TRBJ1-2; no definite D call. CDR1 is DFQATT and CDR2 is SNEGSKA in the germline V gene (reference sequence). V was clipped by 3 bases and J by 6 bases, with 8 bases between them. The CDR3 consists of 11 residues. CDR3 sequence: CSARYGDGYTF. The DNA for the CDR3 is TGCAGTGCTAGGTACGGGGATGGCTACACCTTC.

V is TRBV7-9 and J is TRBJ2-5; 8 nucleotides line up with TRBD1. Trimming removed 1 base from V and 5 bases from J; junction bases left unmatched: 9. The V gene's germline CDR1 is SEHNR and CDR2 FQNEAQ (reference sequence). The CDR3 has 16 residues. The CDR3: CASSLGAGGSEETQYF. The CDR3 DNA is TGTGCCAGCAGCTTAGGGGCAGGGGGCTCGGAGGAGACCCAGTACTTC.

This clonotype was recorded at least ten times. The DNA for the CDR3 is TGTGCCAGCAGAATCAGGGGTATGAACACTGAAGCTTTCTTT. This sequence encodes CASRIRGMNTEAFF. V usage is TRBV12-3 or TRBV12-4 and J usage is TRBJ1-1, with D perhaps TRBD1 (6 bases). The CDR3 has 14 residues. V lost 6 bases, J lost 0 bases, and 11 bases lay in between.

In its sample, this clonotype was seen once. The rearrangement joins TRBV15 to TRBJ2-3; the match to TRBD1 covers 7 bases. CDR3 length: 16 amino acids. The germline CDR1 and CDR2 sequences are LNHNV and YYDKDF (reference sequence). The junction had 9 bases not matched to a gene; V was cut back by 2 bases and J by 4 bases. The CDR3: CATSRLQGFQADTQYF. The CDR3 DNA is TGTGCCACCAGCAGACTACAGGGGTTTCAGGCAGATACGCAGTATTTT. The full variable domain, in which reference TRBV15 and TRBJ2-3 provide the parts outside the CDR3, is DAMVIQNPRYQVTQFGKPVTLSCSQTLNHNVMYWYQQKSSQAPKLLFHYYDKDFNNEADTPDNFQSRRPNTSFCFLDIRSPGLGDTAMYLCATSRLQGFQADTQYFGPGTRLTVL.

This clonotype was picked up many times. The chain uses TRBV7-8 and TRBJ2-7; 10 nucleotides agree with TRBD2. The CDR3 is 20 amino acids. The V gene's germline CDR1 is SGHVS and CDR2 FQNEAQ. The J segment lost 0 bases and the V segment lost 3 bases, leaving 17 bases of the junction unmatched. This CDR3 is CASSFLDWGLAGASSYEQYF. The CDR3 region has the DNA TGTGCCAGCAGCTTTTTGGATTGGGGCCTAGCGGGAGCCTCCTCCTACGAGCAGTACTTC. Looking up the rest from reference TRBV7-8 and TRBJ2-7 gives the full variable domain: GAGVSQSPRYKVAKRGQDVALRCDPISGHVSLFWYQQALGQGPEFLTYFQNEAQLDKSGLPSDRFFAERPEGSVSTLKIQRTQQEDSAVYLCASSFLDWGLAGASSYEQYFGPGTRLTVT.

With respect to this clonotype: One junction end disagrees with the germline gene, perhaps due to a read error. The gene calls are TRBV11-1 and TRBJ2-7; TRBD2 might be the D (5 bases). Germline values: CDR1 SGHAT, CDR2 FQDESV (reference sequence). The CDR3 runs to 15 residues. CDR3 nucleotide sequence: TGCGCCAGCAGCTTGGCCACCGGACTTGTCTACGAGCAGTACTTC. Its protein product is CASSLATGLVYEQYF.

This clonotype was counted between two and nine times. The CDR3 DNA sequence: TGTGCCAGCAGCGTAGTAGGGCTCGGGGAGCTGTTTTTT. Translating gives CASSVVGLGELFF. The V and J genes are TRBV9 and TRBJ2-2; D gene unclear. This CDR3 has 13 amino acids. Germline values: CDR1 SGDLS, CDR2 YYNGEE. V lost 0 bases to trimming and J lost 7 bases, with 7 bases between them.

This clonotype was seen more than once but under ten times. This sequence joins TRBV28 and TRBJ1-2; 8 positions agree with TRBD1. Germline CDR1 and CDR2: MDHEN and SYDVKM. The CDR3 covers 15 residues. Trimming removed 6 bases from V and 4 bases from J; junction bases left unmatched: 10. The CDR3 loop is CASSSITTGGYGYTF. The DNA for the CDR3 is TGTGCCAGCAGCTCCATCACCACAGGGGGCTATGGCTACACCTTC.

The chain carries TRBV7-9 and TRBJ2-7; 8 nucleotides align to TRBD1. V was pared by 1 base and J by 5 bases, with 7 bases of the junction left unmatched. The V gene's germline CDR1 is SEHNR and CDR2 FQNEAQ (reference sequence). This CDR3 spans 15 amino acids. The chain's CDR3 is CASSLGAGGFNEQYF. The CDR3 DNA reads as TGTGCCAGCAGCTTAGGGGCAGGGGGCTTTAACGAGCAGTACTTC.